Below, one TCR beta chain is given with its context. Its antigen remains unidentified. The source of the sample is a study of CD8 T cells in ankylosing spondylitis. TCRdb reprocessed the 5' RACE reads with MiXCR, giving one entry per CDR3 protein. Of around 440,000 distinct CDR3 sequences listed, over 15% are singletons. Whole-study results and caveats: A motif in TCR beta, a set of 8 or 9 highly homologous variants, appeared characteristic of ankylosing spondylitis blood.

CDR3 length equals 13 residues. V was clipped by 7 bases and J by 2 bases; unmatched bases: 4. Germline values: CDR1 SGDLS, CDR2 YYNGEE. This sequence originates from a male donor with ankylosing spondylitis. Sequenced sample: blood, either unsorted or a sorted T cell fraction (not recorded which). The rearrangement links TRBV9 to TRBJ2-3; 7 nucleotides line up with TRBD1. CDR3 region: CASRDSLTDTQYF. DNA for the CDR3: TGTGCCAGCCGGGACAGCCTCACAGATACGCAGTATTTT.